The next 16 T cell receptor beta chains were all read from a single sample in a study of naive and memory T cell subsets (dated by TCRdb to between 2016 and 2019). Library construction relied on UMI-ligation and nested PCR. Sequencing used an Illumina MiSeq. The beta constant-region primer was an equimolar mix of two oligonucleotides covering both TRBC1 and TRBC2. TCRdb applied fastp at Q25 and MiXCR to the public reads, then kept only in-frame beta chains. Every entry covers one CDR3 protein and lists the most common genes and DNA from its rows. The sample contains 130,000 to 150,000 distinct CDR3 sequences, approximately 17% of them found a single time. Approximately 0.15% of the sample rests with the top ten. Sequenced: naive CD4+ T cells from blood. The cell subset or site label on this specimen signifies: naive T cells, CD45RA high CD27+. These TCRs come from a human donor in good health.

This chain uses TRBV4-1 with TRBJ2-1; 7 nucleotides line up with TRBD2. The CDR3 has 17 residues. In germline, CDR1 is MGHRA, CDR2 YSYEKL. The junction had 7 bases not matched to a gene; V was cut back by 0 bases and J by 2 bases. DNA of the CDR3: TGCGCCAGCAGCCAAGACGGTAGCGGGTCCGCCTACAATGAGCAGTTCTTC. Translated, it gives CASSQDGSGSAYNEQFF.

The rearrangement uses TRBV5-4 and TRBJ2-5; 8 bases line up with TRBD1. Germline CDR1 is SGHNT and CDR2 is YYREEE (reference sequence). Trimming removed 4 bases from V and 5 bases from J; junction bases left unmatched: 7. This CDR3 contains 14 residues. The CDR3 DNA sequence: TGTGCCAGCAGCCGGACAGGGCTGGAGGAGACCCAGTACTTC. Encoded protein: CASSRTGLEETQYF.

The chain has TRBV18 and TRBJ2-5; D may be TRBD2 (5 bases). This CDR3 has 16 amino acids. Between the trimmed V and J ends, which lost 3 bases and 0 bases, there was a span of 14 bases. Germline V gives CDR1 KGHSH, CDR2 LQKENI. CDR3 loop: CASSPQRSEYQETQYF. As DNA, the CDR3 is TGTGCCAGCTCACCGCAGCGGTCAGAGTACCAAGAGACCCAGTACTTC.

In this sample, this clonotype turned up a few times. The J gene is TRBJ2-7, the V gene TRBV6-6; D gene unclear. Deletions cut 5 bases from V and 3 bases from J, with 8 bases between. The CDR3 spans 12 residues. Germline-derived CDR1 and CDR2 are MNHNY and SVGAGI (reference sequence). The CDR3 sequence: CASSPSLYEQYF. Here the CDR3 DNA reads TGTGCCAGCAGTCCCAGCCTCTACGAGCAGTACTTC.

The chain employs TRBV12-3 or TRBV12-4 and TRBJ1-2; a weak D match, TRBD1 (5 bases). V dropped 3 bases and J dropped 1 base, with 18 bases sitting between them. This CDR3 has 17 residues. CDR3 sequence: CASSLVGAAPSNYGYTF. CDR3 bases: TGTGCCAGCAGTTTGGTCGGGGCAGCCCCGAGTAACTATGGCTACACCTTC.

J is TRBJ2-7 and V is TRBV6-1; maybe TRBD1 (5 bases). V was trimmed by 4 bases and J by 3 bases, leaving 10 bases between them. From germline, CDR1 is MNHNS and CDR2 SASEGT. The CDR3 consists of 13 residues. This CDR3 is CASSVQAGYEQYF. CDR3 sequence (DNA): TGTGCCAGCAGTGTACAGGCAGGCTACGAGCAGTACTTC.

The sample holds many counts of this clonotype. The V call is TRBV5-1, the J call TRBJ2-5; 11 bases agree with TRBD2. Trimming cost V 0 bases and J 4 bases; bases outside gene matches: 5. Germline V CDR1 and CDR2: SGHRS, YFSETQ. The CDR3 has 16 residues. CDR3 sequence: CASSLDITSGRETQYF. The CDR3 coding sequence is TGCGCCAGCAGCTTGGACATTACTAGCGGGAGAGAGACCCAGTACTTC.

The chain carries TRBV19 and TRBJ1-4, with D possibly being TRBD1 (6 bases). V was cut by 5 bases and J by 5 bases, with 15 bases left in between. The CDR3 spans 15 residues. Germline CDR1 and CDR2: LNHDA and SQIVND (reference sequence). The CDR3: CASSPTRDTNEKLFF. CDR3 nucleotides: TGTGCCAGTAGTCCCACCCGGGACACCAATGAAAAACTGTTTTTT.

The sample holds a few counts of this clonotype. V gene TRBV6-1 combines with J gene TRBJ1-5; 7 bases align to TRBD1. V lost 6 bases to trimming and J lost 1 base; unmatched junction nucleotides: 3. Germline V gene sequence: CDR1 MNHNS, CDR2 SASEGT. The CDR3 length is 14 residues. The CDR3 protein is CASSWDRSNQPQHF. The CDR3 coding sequence is TGTGCCAGCAGCTGGGACAGAAGCAATCAGCCCCAGCATTTT.

This clonotype was seen a handful of times. The chain carries TRBV12-3 or TRBV12-4 and TRBJ2-3, with 9 positions matching TRBD2. This CDR3 contains 21 residues. Unmatched junction bases numbered 27, after V lost 10 bases and J lost 1 base. The CDR3 region is CATGASGTRTRFLQRTDTQYF. In DNA form, the CDR3 reads TGTGCCACGGGGGCTAGCGGGACCCGGACACGGTTTTTGCAGCGCACAGATACGCAGTATTTT.

This rearrangement joins TRBV5-1 to TRBJ2-1, with D perhaps being TRBD1 or TRBD2 (5 bases each). Germline CDR1 SGHRS, CDR2 YFSETQ. V lost 5 bases and J 2 bases, leaving 23 bases between the germline ends. The CDR3 covers 18 residues. The CDR3 DNA reads TGCGCCAGCAGACGTTCCTGGGGGACGGGACGGACCTACAATGAGCAGTTCTTC. Amino acids: CASRRSWGTGRTYNEQFF.

DNA of the CDR3: TGTGCCATCAGTGACGCGGAGTCTAGCACAGATACGCAGTATTTT. Amino acid sequence: CAISDAESSTDTQYF. This chain uses TRBV10-3 with TRBJ2-3; D is unclear. Germline values: CDR1 ENHRY, CDR2 SYGVKD. Trimming removed 3 bases at V and 0 bases at J, with 10 bases between. CDR3 size: 15 residues.

This clonotype was seen a handful of times. The chain uses TRBV25-1 and TRBJ1-2; the D is unclear. Deletions cut 3 bases from V and 4 bases from J, with 12 bases between. Germline assignment: CDR1 MGHDK and CDR2 SYGVNS. The CDR3 runs 14 residues. This CDR3 is CASSDGWVVYGYTF. As DNA, the CDR3 is TGTGCCAGCAGTGACGGCTGGGTGGTCTATGGCTACACCTTC.

In this sample, this clonotype turned up a few times. This sequence joins TRBV29-1 and TRBJ2-7; 9 bases fit TRBD1. V lost 6 bases to trimming and J lost 2 bases; unmatched junction nucleotides: 8. The germline gives CDR1 SQVTM, CDR2 ANQGSEA. The CDR3 is 14 residues long. CDR3 region: CSVDIRQGAYEQYF. CDR3 DNA: TGCAGCGTCGACATAAGACAGGGGGCCTACGAGCAGTACTTC.

The chain uses TRBV20-1 and TRBJ1-6; 8 bases fit TRBD1. The CDR3 runs to 13 residues. Germline loops: CDR1 DFQATT, CDR2 SNEGSKA (reference sequence). V trimming: 3 bases; J trimming: 8 bases; junction bases outside the gene matches: 3. The DNA of the CDR3 is TGCAGTGCTAGGGACAGGGTGTATTCACCCCTCCACTTT. Translation gives CSARDRVYSPLHF.

The V and J genes are TRBV29-1 and TRBJ2-3, with D perhaps matching TRBD2 (5 bases). With 3 bases removed from V and 0 bases from J, the gap between germline ends came to 10 bases. This CDR3 has 14 amino acids. Germline CDR1 and CDR2: SQVTM and ANQGSEA. The CDR3 here is CSVDGGSSTDTQYF. CDR3 nucleotides: TGCAGCGTTGATGGTGGGAGTAGCACAGATACGCAGTATTTT.